Listed below are T cell receptor beta chains from one sample, sequenced in a study of sequential checkpoint blockade in melanoma. Profiling relied on immunoSEQ multiplex PCR, and the TCRdb table lists in-frame clones only, not all of them. The sample has about 13,000 clones, 76% seen once. Sample: CD8+ T cells sorted from blood (inferred from file names), taken from a patient given nivolumab and ipilimumab in sequence. The origin of the receptors is a human patient with melanoma. Some clones in this sample may be carry-over from other donors' samples. CDR3s include the opening cysteine and the closing phenylalanine or tryptophan. A D gene is named only where the DNA matches it firmly. Not every row has a clone size; where given, it reads once, few, many or a size class.

>TRBV10-3|.|TRBJ1-1|TRBD1
CAISVGQTNTEAFF
TGTGCCATCAGCGTGGGACAGACGAACACTGAAGCTTTCTTT
>TRBV5-4|.|TRBJ2-7|TRBD1
CASSSRDSTYEQYF
TGTGCCAGCAGCTCCCGGGACAGCACCTACGAGCAGTACTTC
>TRBV7-8|.|TRBJ2-3|.
CASSLPAGGTDTQYF
TGTGCCAGCAGCTTGCCGGCGGGTGGCACAGATACGCAGTATTTT
>TRBV4-3|.|TRBJ1-6|.
CASSPRGGNSPLHF
TGCGCCAGCAGCCCGCGAGGCGGGAATTCACCCCTCCACTTT
>TRBV5-6|.|TRBJ1-5|.
CASSLWGGSNQPQHF
TGTGCCAGCAGCTTGTGGGGGGGAAGCAATCAGCCCCAGCATTTT
>TRBV9|few|TRBJ2-3|.
CASSAYLTDTQYF
TGTGCCAGCAGCGCCTACCTCACAGATACGCAGTATTTT
>TRBV2|.|TRBJ2-3|TRBD2
CASRSPSGGARTDTQYF
TGTGCCAGCAGGAGCCCTAGCGGGGGAGCACGCACAGATACGCAGTATTTT
>TRBV7-9|.|TRBJ1-5|.
CASSLVSGADNQPQHF
TGTGCCAGCAGCTTAGTGAGCGGGGCGGACAATCAGCCCCAGCATTTT
>TRBV28|.|TRBJ1-1|TRBD1
CASSLGTGAFMNTEAFF
TGTGCCAGCAGTCTAGGGACAGGGGCGTTCATGAACACTGAAGCTTTCTTT
>TRBV27|.|TRBJ2-7|TRBD1
CASSQRQGEYEQYF
TGTGCCAGCAGTCAGCGACAGGGGGAATACGAGCAGTACTTC